The next 2 T cell receptor beta chains were all read from a single sample in a study of blood T cell repertoires in COVID-19. Clones were read by immunoSEQ multiplex PCR, and TCRdb kept only the in-frame ones, dropping some. Found here are over 75,000 clones, 80% of them singletons; the top ten hold 10%. The sample taken for sequencing was peripheral blood. These receptors were taken from a woman aged 65 to 85 with acute or convalescent COVID-19.

The chain uses TRBV24-1 and TRBJ1-1, with D perhaps matching TRBD1 (6 bases). The CDR3 extends over 14 amino acids. CDR1 is KGHDR, CDR2 SFDVKD, per germline. V was cut by 3 bases and J by 1 base, with 8 bases left in between. DNA of the CDR3: TGTGCCACCAGTGATGGACAGCGGAACACTGAAGCTTTCTTT. It codes for CATSDGQRNTEAFF.

In DNA form, the CDR3 reads TGTGCCAGCAGCTTTTCCGGGGGGTATAATGAAAAACTGTTTTTT. Amino acid sequence: CASSFSGGYNEKLFF. The chain employs TRBV7-2 and TRBJ1-4, with D possibly matching TRBD1 (5 bases). Trimming cost V 3 bases and J 4 bases, with 12 bases left between them. Germline V gene sequence: CDR1 SGHTA, CDR2 FQGNSA. There are 15 residues in the CDR3.